The 24 T cell receptor beta chains below come from one sample, sequenced in a study of shared clonotypes between healthy human individuals (dated by TCRdb to the early 2020s). Receptors were amplified or captured by the immunoSEQ multiplex PCR assay. The source is immuneACCESS, and TCRdb retained only in-frame sequences with V and J called. Part of the clones is not carried over; for the studies checked, unresolved V genes explain less than half of this, and the remainder is unexplained. The sample table records about 460,000 clones; 77% of these occur just once. About 11% of the sample is taken by the ten largest. Input material: PBMCs. The source of these receptors is a woman in her thirties or forties in good health. Some clones in this sample may be carry-over from other donors' samples.

This clone has only one observation. V is TRBV4-3 and J is TRBJ2-2; D is ambiguous. Germline lookup yields CDR1 LGHNA and CDR2 YSLEER. The V and J ends lost 3 bases and 2 bases respectively, with 7 bases between them. This CDR3 is 14 amino acids long. CDR3 residues: CASSQGLNTGELFF. The DNA of the CDR3 is TGCGCCAGCAGCCAGGGTCTAAACACCGGGGAGCTGTTTTTT.

This chain connects TRBV7-9 to TRBJ2-2; TRBD1 matches 9 bases. CDR3 length: 16 residues. Germline V lookup: CDR1 SEHNR, CDR2 FQNEAQ (reference sequence). Trimming cost V 5 bases and J 4 bases; bases outside gene matches: 8. The CDR3 coding sequence is TGTGCCAGCAGCGGCACAGGGGGCAAGGGCACCGGGGAGCTGTTTTTT. This translates into CASSGTGGKGTGELFF.

This clone occurred many times. This chain connects TRBV29-1 to TRBJ1-5; D call uncertain. CDR1 is SQVTM, CDR2 ANQGSEA, per germline. The CDR3 length is 14 residues. V lost 4 bases and J lost 0, with 10 bases in between. The CDR3 loop is CSVGEQYSNQPQHF. For the CDR3, the DNA is TGCAGCGTTGGAGAGCAATATAGCAATCAGCCCCAGCATTTT.

The V gene is TRBV7-9, the J gene TRBJ2-1, with 13 bases lining up with TRBD2. With V trimmed by 1 base and J by 9 bases, 3 bases remained unmatched. The germline CDR1 and CDR2 sequences are SEHNR and FQNEAQ (reference sequence). This CDR3 has 15 residues. For the CDR3, the DNA is TGTGCCAGCAGCTTAGTACTAGCGGGAGGGACTGAGCAGTTCTTC. Its protein is CASSLVLAGGTEQFF.

Many counts were recorded for this clone. This chain links TRBV6-1 with TRBJ1-2, with 7 bases aligning to TRBD1. In germline, CDR1 is MNHNS, CDR2 SASEGT. The CDR3 length is 13 residues. The V gene end was trimmed by 3 bases and the J gene end by 8 bases; junction bases not matched to a gene: 6. CDR3 loop: CASSENRGNGYTF. In DNA, the CDR3 is TGTGCCAGCAGTGAGAACAGGGGTAACGGCTACACCTTC.

Points on this clone: The CDR3 ends on some other residue instead of the conserved phenylalanine or tryptophan, so this is likely a read error. The V gene is TRBV11-2, the J gene TRBJ1-2, with D uncertain. The germline V gene has CDR1 SGHAT and CDR2 FQNNGV. Trimming stripped 1 base from V and 8 bases from J, with 14 bases between. This CDR3 is built from 14 residues. The CDR3 DNA reads TGTGCCAGCAGCTTAGGCCGTTGGGTTGGCGGCTACACCTCC. It codes for CASSLGRWVGGYTS.

The CDR3: CASSQRVYEQYF. CDR3 nucleotide sequence: TGTGCCAGCAGTCAAAGGGTCTACGAGCAGTACTTC. The chain uses TRBV28 and TRBJ2-7; D is unresolved. This CDR3 has 12 residues. Germline CDR1 is MDHEN and CDR2 is SYDVKM. V lost 5 bases and J lost 3, with 8 bases in between. Together with reference TRBV28 and TRBJ2-7, the CDR3 gives the full variable domain: DVKVTQSSRYLVKRTGEKVFLECVQDMDHENMFWYRQDPGLGLRLIYFSYDVKMKEKGDIPEGYSVSREKKERFSLILESASTNQTSMYLCASSQRVYEQYFGPGTRLTVT.

The V and J genes are TRBV27 and TRBJ1-4, with 7 bases matching TRBD1. The CDR3 totals 15 residues. Germline-derived CDR1 and CDR2 are MNHEY and SMNVEV (reference sequence). V lost 6 bases, J lost 8 bases, and 12 bases stayed unmatched. Here the CDR3 DNA reads TGTGCCAGCAGCTCAATTCAGGGGGGATACGAAAAACTGTTTTTT. Translation: CASSSIQGGYEKLFF.

The rearrangement uses TRBV5-1 and TRBJ2-1; weak D call: TRBD1 (6 bases). CDR1 SGHRS and CDR2 YFSETQ come from the germline V gene. Trimming took 5 bases from V and 0 from J, leaving 18 bases between them. This CDR3 comprises 17 residues. The DNA for the CDR3 is TGCGCCAGCAGGCCAACCTCCGGGACACCCTCCTACAATGAGCAGTTCTTC. Encoded protein: CASRPTSGTPSYNEQFF.

A remark on this clone: A far larger clone is a single base away, which makes a read error likely. The chain recombines TRBV11-2 with TRBJ1-5; D possibly corresponds to TRBD1 (6 bases). Germline V gene sequence: CDR1 SGHAT, CDR2 FQNNGV. CDR3 length: 14 amino acids. CDR3 coding DNA: TGTGCCAGCAGCTTATTCTCAGGGGATCAGCCCCAGCGTTTT. This translates into CASSLFSGDQPQRF.

The V gene is TRBV9, the J gene TRBJ1-1; 10 nucleotides align to TRBD1. Per germline, CDR1 SGDLS and CDR2 YYNGEE. CDR3 length: 16 residues. Unmatched junction bases numbered 5, after V lost 2 bases and J lost 1 base. The CDR3, as DNA: TGTGCCAGCAGCGTCGGACAGGGGGTTAGGAACACTGAAGCTTTCTTT. It is translated as CASSVGQGVRNTEAFF. The full variable domain, completed using reference TRBV9 and TRBJ1-1, is DSGVTQTPKHLITATGQRVTLRCSPRSGDLSVYWYQQSLDQGLQFLIQYYNGEERAKGNILERFSAQQFPDLHSELNLSSLELGDSALYFCASSVGQGVRNTEAFFGQGTRLTVV.

J is TRBJ2-7 and V is TRBV27; D assignment may be TRBD1 or TRBD2 (5 bases each). Germline CDR1 MNHEY, CDR2 SMNVEV (reference sequence). The CDR3 totals 14 residues. V was pared by 5 bases and J by 1 base, with 12 bases between. The chain's CDR3 is CASSRGRFSYEQYF. In DNA form, the CDR3 reads TGTGCCAGCAGTCGGGGACGGTTTTCCTACGAGCAGTACTTC.

This rearrangement joins TRBV7-2 to TRBJ2-7; D unresolved. The germline gives CDR1 SGHTA, CDR2 FQGNSA. With 5 bases removed from V and 7 bases from J, the gap between germline ends came to 21 bases. CDR3 length equals 15 residues. CDR3 sequence reads: CASSLDRPKVGEQYF. CDR3 DNA: TGTGCCAGCAGCCTAGACCGACCCAAGGTCGGGGAGCAGTACTTC.

This clone was detected only once. The genes are TRBV7-2 and TRBJ1-4; D possibly corresponds to TRBD1 (6 bases). The CDR3 runs 14 residues. Germline CDR1 and CDR2: SGHTA and FQGNSA. Trimming stripped 3 bases from V and 3 bases from J, with 8 bases between. The CDR3 nucleotides read TGTGCCAGCAGCTTGAGACAGGCTAATGAAAAACTGTTTTTT. Its protein is CASSLRQANEKLFF.

This clone was observed a few times. This chain links TRBV28 with TRBJ1-2; 7 nucleotides line up with TRBD1. The CDR3 is made up of 14 amino acids. Germline CDR1 MDHEN, CDR2 SYDVKM. The V gene end was trimmed by 6 bases and the J gene end by 2 bases; junction bases not matched to a gene: 6. The DNA of the CDR3 is TGTGCCAGCAGGCCGACAGGGATGAACTATGGCTACACCTTC. This sequence encodes CASRPTGMNYGYTF.

The rearrangement uses TRBV28 and TRBJ2-4; D is unclear. Germline values: CDR1 MDHEN, CDR2 SYDVKM. The CDR3 spans 12 residues. Trimming pared 2 bases from V and 7 bases from J, leaving 6 bases between. The CDR3 spells CASSLALNIQYF. CDR3 coding DNA: TGTGCCAGCAGTTTAGCGTTGAACATTCAGTACTTC.

The V call is TRBV28, the J call TRBJ1-5; TRBD1 aligns across 9 bases. Trimming at V came to 3 bases and at J to 9 bases, leaving 18 bases not matched to a gene. In germline, CDR1 is MDHEN, CDR2 SYDVKM. This CDR3 is 18 amino acids long. The CDR3 bases are TGTGCCAGCAGTTTTCCCCCCTATACAGGGGGCTTGGTTCGGCCCCAGCATTTT. Translating gives CASSFPPYTGGLVRPQHF.

This rearrangement joins TRBV6-4 to TRBJ2-3; 7 positions match TRBD1. Trimming removed 6 bases from V and 0 bases from J; junction bases left unmatched: 9. This CDR3 contains 16 residues. The germline V gene encodes CDR1 MRHNA and CDR2 SNTAGT. The CDR3 loop is CASRPEGAISTDTQYF. Here the CDR3 DNA reads TGTGCCAGCAGGCCCGAGGGGGCAATCAGCACAGATACGCAGTATTTT.

The chain joins TRBV4-1 to TRBJ2-7; weak D call: TRBD2 (5 bases). V was pared by 2 bases and J by 4 bases, with 21 bases between. The V gene's germline CDR1 is MGHRA and CDR2 YSYEKL. The CDR3 totals 17 residues. CDR3 sequence (DNA): TGCGCCAGCAGCCAATTACCGGGGAGTCCCGAAACTTACGAGCAGTACTTC. It is translated as CASSQLPGSPETYEQYF.

The genes are TRBV5-8 and TRBJ1-1, with 8 bases that match TRBD1. Per germline, CDR1 SGHTS and CDR2 YDEGEE. After removal of 4 bases from V and 0 bases from J, the junction contained 8 bases not matched to a gene. The CDR3 covers 16 residues. CDR3: CASSDDRGGLNTEAFF. CDR3 coding DNA: TGTGCCAGCAGCGACGACAGGGGCGGACTGAACACTGAAGCTTTCTTT.

In regard to this clone: An end of the junction differs from the germline gene, which may be a read error. The same CDR3 arises from other DNA sequences in this sample as well. The chain carries TRBV30 and TRBJ1-4; 10 positions match TRBD1. The CDR3 is 14 residues long. Germline V lookup: CDR1 GTSNPN, CDR2 SVGIG (reference sequence). CDR3 region: CAWSVGTGDEKLFF. CDR3 nucleotides: TGCGCCTGGAGTGTAGGGACAGGGGATGAAAAACTGTTTTTT.

The V and J genes are TRBV27 and TRBJ2-3; D possibly matches TRBD1 or TRBD2 (5 bases each). This CDR3 has 15 amino acids. CDR1 and CDR2 from the germline V gene are MNHEY and SMNVEV (reference sequence). Trimming pared 5 bases from V and 0 bases from J, leaving 12 bases between. This CDR3 reads CASSEWDGSTDTQYF. The CDR3 DNA sequence: TGTGCCAGCAGTGAATGGGACGGTAGCACAGATACGCAGTATTTT.

The rearrangement joins TRBV6-1 to TRBJ1-5; the D is unclear. The V gene lost 7 bases and the J gene lost 13 bases, with 14 bases spanning the gap. Germline CDR1 MNHNS, CDR2 SASEGT. The CDR3 runs to 11 residues. The CDR3: CASMKLQEQHF. CDR3 sequence (DNA): TGTGCCAGCATGAAGCTCCAGGAGCAGCATTTT.

The gene calls are TRBV7-2 and TRBJ2-7, with D unclear. This CDR3 spans 14 amino acids. Germline lookup yields CDR1 SGHTA and CDR2 FQGNSA. V was trimmed by 0 bases and J by 3 bases, leaving 9 bases between them. CDR3 in amino acids: CASSLAGAIYEQYF. DNA of the CDR3: TGTGCCAGCAGCTTAGCAGGTGCGATCTACGAGCAGTACTTC.